This T cell receptor (beta chain) was found in a study of blood T cell repertoires in COVID-19. Symptom resolution, clearance, or two negative PCRs marked donors in Cohort 3 as recovered. Repertoires were generated with immunoSEQ multiplex PCR, while TCRdb's copy carries only in-frame clones and drops some. The repertoire has some 190,000 clones, roughly 80% of them found once; the top ten carry about 3.5%. The germline gives CDR1 SNHLY, CDR2 FYNNEI. Deletions cut 6 bases from V and 5 bases from J, with 11 bases between. The CDR3 totals 13 residues. The chain combines TRBV2 with TRBJ1-5; TRBD1 is a possible D gene (6 bases). The sequence derives from a woman younger than 45 who had recovered from COVID-19. Input material: PBMCs or T cells enriched from blood (not recorded which). CDR3 sequence: CASRDSSHQPQHF. CDR3 in DNA: TGTGCCAGCAGGGACAGTTCTCATCAGCCCCAGCATTTT.